This T cell receptor beta chain was recovered during a study of blood T cell repertoires in COVID-19. Study-level information: Whether acute or convalescent, the COVID-19 samples came from the United States, Italy and Spain. Nucleic acid was either cDNA or gDNA, and it came from T cells, B-cell-depleted T cells, or PBMCs.

This clone was picked up one time. In the study's own analysis: Estimated nucleated cell counts came from reference gene primer amplification. Libraries were prepared by immunoSEQ multiplex PCR; TCRdb keeps only in-frame clonotypes and omits some of them. V, J and clone size are taken as reported in that table, and D and trimming were inferred from the DNA itself. The sample lists about 74,000 clones; around nine tenths were seen once. V was clipped by 5 bases and J by 1 base; unmatched bases: 6. Germline-derived CDR1 and CDR2 are SGHVS and FNYEAQ. The CDR3 contains 16 residues. The sequence was obtained from a woman aged 80 or over with active or convalescent COVID-19. The sequencing input was peripheral blood. The chain links TRBV7-6 to TRBJ2-2; TRBD1 aligns across 8 bases. The CDR3 is CASSGLQGGNTGELFF. CDR3 in DNA: TGTGCCAGCAGCGGGTTACAGGGGGGGAACACCGGGGAGCTGTTTTTT.